These 16 T cell receptor beta chains share one sample of origin, sequenced in a study of cytotoxic CD8 clonotypes in ibrutinib-treated CLL. The protocol was immunoSEQ multiplex PCR, while the TCRdb copy is restricted to in-frame clones and leaves out a portion. The table lists approximately 9,000 clones, around 70% of them singletons. This sample comprised PBMCs, obtained before ibrutinib treatment. All receptors derive from a human donor with chronic lymphocytic leukemia.

The V and J genes are TRBV19 and TRBJ2-7; 12 nucleotides line up with TRBD2. This CDR3 is built from 15 residues. Looked up from germline, CDR1 is LNHDA and CDR2 is SQIVND (reference sequence). V shed 5 bases, J shed 2 bases, and the junction held 4 bases outside the gene matches. The CDR3 reads CASSARLAGAYEQYF. The CDR3 DNA reads as TGTGCCAGTAGTGCCCGACTAGCGGGAGCCTACGAGCAGTACTTC.

The V and J genes are TRBV29-1 and TRBJ2-7, with 10 bases that match TRBD1. Germline assignment: CDR1 SQVTM and CDR2 ANQGSEA. CDR3 size: 15 residues. Trimming at V came to 6 bases and at J to 1 base, leaving 9 bases not matched to a gene. This CDR3 is CSVAGTGAGSYEQYF. The DNA of the CDR3 is TGCAGCGTCGCCGGGACAGGGGCCGGGTCCTACGAGCAGTACTTC.

The V call is TRBV7-2, the J call TRBJ1-3, with TRBD1 as a possible D gene (5 bases). CDR1 is SGHTA, CDR2 FQGNSA, per germline. Trimming removed 5 bases from V and 5 bases from J, with 16 bases in between. The CDR3 contains 15 residues. The chain's CDR3 is CASSILQARRNTIYF. The CDR3 bases are TGTGCCAGCAGCATATTACAGGCACGTAGAAACACCATATATTTT. The full variable domain, with the rest looked up from reference TRBV7-2 and TRBJ1-3, is GAGVSQSPSNKVTEKGKDVELRCDPISGHTALYWYRQSLGQGLEFLIYFQGNSAPDKSGLPSDRFSAERTGGSVSTLTIQRTQQEDSAVYLCASSILQARRNTIYFGEGSWLTVV.

This rearrangement joins TRBV6-6 to TRBJ2-7; 8 bases are a match to TRBD2. The CDR3 is 13 residues long. The V gene end was trimmed by 5 bases and the J gene end by 4 bases; junction bases not matched to a gene: 4. Germline CDR1 and CDR2: MNHNY and SVGAGI (reference sequence). The CDR3 reads CASSPGLVYEQYF. DNA of the CDR3: TGTGCCAGCAGTCCGGGACTAGTATACGAGCAGTACTTC.

The chain's CDR3 is CAWSVASLNQPQHF. Written as DNA, the CDR3 is TGTGCCTGGAGTGTAGCTTCCCTTAATCAGCCCCAGCATTTT. The rearrangement joins TRBV30 to TRBJ1-5, with no clear D. Trimming left V 0 bases short and J 4 bases short, with 10 bases between. Germline V gene data show CDR1 as GTSNPN and CDR2 as SVGIG (reference sequence). The CDR3 is 14 residues long.

The gene calls are TRBV5-1 and TRBJ2-1, with 8 bases lining up with TRBD2. V gave up 0 bases and J gave up 6 bases; unmatched junction bases: 8. The CDR3 totals 16 residues. Looked up from germline, CDR1 is SGHRS and CDR2 is YFSETQ. The CDR3 nucleotides are TGCGCCAGCAGCTTGGCCTCAGCGGGAGCTTCCAATGAGCAGTTCTTC. Translated, it gives CASSLASAGASNEQFF.

V usage is TRBV27 and J usage is TRBJ1-3, with 7 bases fitting TRBD1. Trimming took 6 bases from V and 0 from J; bases not matched to a gene: 5. This CDR3 comprises 15 residues. CDR1 and CDR2 from the germline V gene are MNHEY and SMNVEV (reference sequence). The CDR3 nucleotides are TGTGCCAGCAGACTGACAGGGAGCTCTGGAAACACCATATATTTT. It yields the protein CASRLTGSSGNTIYF.

This chain connects TRBV15 to TRBJ2-7, with D perhaps given as TRBD1 or TRBD2 (5 bases each). The germline V and J ends were trimmed by 3 bases and 2 bases, with 14 bases remaining between them. The CDR3 sequence is 15 residues long. Germline V CDR1 and CDR2: LNHNV, YYDKDF (reference sequence). CDR3 coding DNA: TGTGCCACCAGCAGGGAGTGGGGGTCGGCCTACGAGCAGTACTTC. It encodes CATSREWGSAYEQYF.

The rearrangement links TRBV28 to TRBJ1-1, with D maybe TRBD1 (5 bases). The CDR3 spans 14 residues. Deletions cut 3 bases from V and 1 base from J, with 9 bases between. In germline, CDR1 is MDHEN, CDR2 SYDVKM. CDR3 in DNA: TGTGCCAGCAGTTTCCCGACAGAGAACACTGAAGCTTTCTTT. Translating it yields CASSFPTENTEAFF.

The chain recombines TRBV2 with TRBJ2-1; D unresolved. The CDR3 totals 15 residues. Trimming left V 3 bases short and J 2 bases short, with 11 bases between. Germline loops: CDR1 SNHLY, CDR2 FYNNEI. The CDR3 reads CASSEGSHPYNEQFF. Written as DNA, the CDR3 is TGTGCCAGCAGTGAGGGCTCCCATCCCTACAATGAGCAGTTCTTC.

The chain employs TRBV25-1 and TRBJ2-1; 14 bases map to TRBD2. This CDR3 contains 16 residues. The ends lost 5 bases at V and 8 bases at J; junction bases unmatched: 8. Per the germline V gene, CDR1 is MGHDK and CDR2 is SYGVNS. CDR3 residues: CASSPGTSGRIDEQFF. CDR3 bases: TGTGCCAGCAGTCCCGGGACTAGCGGGAGAATCGATGAGCAGTTCTTC.

Relative to its sample, this clone is medium-sized. The J gene is TRBJ2-6, the V gene TRBV5-1; D perhaps matches TRBD2 (8 bases). Germline V gene lookup returns CDR1 SGHRS and CDR2 YFSETQ. This CDR3 has 19 amino acids. Trimming left V 0 bases short and J 2 bases short, with 18 bases between. The DNA for the CDR3 is TGCGCCAGCAGCTTGGCGGGAGGGGGCGCAAGTACTGGGGCCAACGTCCTGACTTTC. Amino acids: CASSLAGGGASTGANVLTF.

The chain recombines TRBV14 with TRBJ1-4, with D tentatively TRBD1 (5 bases). In germline, CDR1 is SGHDN, CDR2 FVKESK. V was clipped by 5 bases and J by 7 bases, with 17 bases between them. The CDR3 spans 15 residues. CDR3 DNA: TGTGCCAGCAGCAACGGTGGGACGCACGGTGAAAAACTGTTTTTT. This translates into CASSNGGTHGEKLFF.

The rearrangement links TRBV7-9 to TRBJ2-2; D uncertain. The germline CDR1 and CDR2 sequences are SEHNR and FQNEAQ (reference sequence). V lost 4 bases to trimming and J lost 2 bases, with 11 bases between them. The CDR3 is 15 amino acids. As DNA, the CDR3 is TGTGCCAGCAGCTACGACTTTGGAAACACCGGGGAGCTGTTTTTT. This codes for CASSYDFGNTGELFF. Based on the CDR3 plus reference TRBV7-9 and TRBJ2-2, the full variable domain is DTGVSQNPRHKITKRGQNVTFRCDPISEHNRLYWYRQTLGQGPEFLTYFQNEAQLEKSRLLSDRFSAERPKGSFSTLEIQRTEQGDSAMYLCASSYDFGNTGELFFGEGSRLTVL.

This chain uses TRBV9 with TRBJ1-4, with a possible D match to TRBD1 (6 bases). V was cut by 4 bases and J by 2 bases, with 9 bases left in between. Germline lookup yields CDR1 SGDLS and CDR2 YYNGEE. This CDR3 is 14 amino acids long. The CDR3 loop is CASSLTGTNEKLFF. The CDR3 nucleotides read TGTGCCAGCAGCCTCACAGGGACTAATGAAAAACTGTTTTTT.

The chain uses TRBV5-1 and TRBJ2-7; tentative D call: TRBD2 (5 bases). The CDR3 consists of 14 residues. Germline assignment: CDR1 SGHRS and CDR2 YFSETQ. V lost 1 base and J lost 4, with 12 bases in between. The CDR3 region has the DNA TGCGCCAGCAGCTTGAACGTAGCGAAGTACGAGCAGTACTTC. This sequence encodes CASSLNVAKYEQYF.